These T cell receptor beta chains were read from a single sample in a study of response to subunit inactivated influenza vaccine. MiXCR, run by TCRdb on the RT-PCR reads, gives a single entry per CDR3 protein. The sample yields 170,000 or so distinct CDR3 sequences, approximately 11% seen once. The sample consisted of CD8+ T cells sorted from PBMCs, taken around 25 months after vaccination. These receptors all stem from a man between 50 and 69 years old who received an inactivated influenza vaccine. Each CDR3 is given with its conserved first and last residue. The D gene is left open where the match is weak. For some rows the clone size is stated as once, few or many, or as a class when expanded; others skip it.

v_call	clone_size	j_call	d_call	cdr3_length	cdr3_aa	cdr3_nt
TRBV5-6	many	TRBJ2-7	NA	11	CASGDGNEQYF	TGTGCCAGCGGGGACGGGAACGAGCAGTACTTC
TRBV27	few	TRBJ2-1	NA	14	CASSLSPPYNEQFF	TGTGCCAGCAGTTTATCGCCACCGTACAATGAGCAGTTCTTC
TRBV2	NA	TRBJ1-1	NA	15	CASSEVEGVNTEAFF	TGTGCCAGCAGTGAAGTGGAGGGGGTGAACACTGAAGCTTTCTTT
TRBV4-3	many	TRBJ2-1	NA	15	CASSQDLAFYNEQFF	TGCGCCAGCAGCCAAGATCTGGCCTTCTACAATGAGCAGTTCTTC
TRBV10-3	NA	TRBJ2-5	TRBD2	16	CAIRGTSGGLGETQYF	TGTGCCATCAGAGGGACTAGCGGGGGACTCGGTGAGACCCAGTACTTC
TRBV25-1	few	TRBJ2-7	NA	15	CASSEYSGQNYEQYF	TGTGCCAGCAGTGAATATAGTGGGCAGAACTACGAGCAGTACTTC
TRBV28	many	TRBJ2-7	NA	13	CASSLVYSYEQYF	TGTGCCAGCAGTTTAGTTTACTCCTACGAGCAGTACTTC
TRBV7-6	NA	TRBJ2-2	NA	14	CASSSGGNTGELFF	TGTGCCAGCAGCTCTGGAGGGAACACCGGGGAGCTGTTTTTT
TRBV4-2	few	TRBJ2-7	NA	15	CASSPRERNNYEQYF	TGTGCCAGCAGCCCGAGGGAAAGAAACAACTACGAGCAGTACTTC
TRBV6-6	many	TRBJ1-5	NA	13	CASGPGQGQPQHF	TGTGCCAGCGGTCCGGGTCAAGGTCAGCCCCAGCATTTT
TRBV6-5	few	TRBJ2-2	NA	16	CASSYEWSGQAGELFF	TGTGCCAGCAGTTACGAATGGTCGGGCCAAGCCGGGGAGCTGTTTTTT
TRBV20-1	many	TRBJ2-7	TRBD1	14	CSAERAGQVLEQYF	TGCAGTGCAGAGAGAGCTGGACAGGTCCTAGAGCAGTACTTC
TRBV2	once	TRBJ2-2	NA	14	CASSDWGRTGELFF	TGTGCCAGCAGTGATTGGGGGAGAACCGGGGAGCTGTTTTTT
TRBV6-2/TRBV6-3	few	TRBJ2-7	NA	15	CASSPRGGGSYEQYF	TGTGCCAGCAGTCCCCGGGGAGGGGGTTCCTACGAGCAGTACTTC
TRBV7-8	NA	TRBJ2-5	TRBD1	15	CASSFYRDRGETQYF	TGTGCCAGCAGCTTCTACCGGGACAGGGGAGAGACCCAGTACTTC
TRBV7-9	NA	TRBJ2-7	NA	14	CASSLEGRAYEQYF	TGTGCCAGCAGCTTAGAAGGCAGGGCATACGAGCAGTACTTC
TRBV6-4	few	TRBJ2-2	NA	13	CASSEHLTGELFF	TGTGCCAGCAGTGAGCACTTGACCGGGGAGCTGTTTTTT
TRBV6-2/TRBV6-3	NA	TRBJ2-1	NA	14	CASKLIQEFSEQFF	TGTGCCAGCAAGCTGATACAGGAGTTCAGTGAGCAGTTCTTC
TRBV6-1	few	TRBJ2-7	NA	15	CASSELKDSSYEQYF	TGTGCCAGCAGTGAACTGAAGGACAGCTCCTACGAGCAGTACTTC
TRBV27	NA	TRBJ2-7	NA	16	CASSLRGAGGFYEQYF	TGTGCCAGCAGTTTACGAGGGGCGGGCGGTTTCTACGAGCAGTACTTC
TRBV5-1	NA	TRBJ2-5	NA	14	CASRSWVGQETQYF	TGCGCCAGTCGTAGTTGGGTTGGGCAAGAGACCCAGTACTTC
TRBV11-2	NA	TRBJ1-4	NA	13	CASSLGRNEKLFF	TGTGCCAGCAGCTTAGGGCGGAATGAAAAACTGTTTTTT
TRBV11-2	few	TRBJ2-1	NA	12	CASSFATLEQFF	TGTGCCAGCAGCTTTGCGACCCTAGAGCAGTTCTTC
TRBV12-3/TRBV12-4	NA	TRBJ2-5	NA	14	CASSLNVDKETQYF	TGTGCCAGCAGTTTAAACGTCGACAAAGAGACCCAGTACTTC
TRBV12-3/TRBV12-4	many	TRBJ2-1	NA	12	CAITRGGNEQFF	TGTGCCATAACCAGGGGAGGCAATGAGCAGTTCTTC
TRBV29-1	once	TRBJ2-3	NA	12	CSVVWREDTQYF	TGCAGCGTTGTATGGAGGGAAGATACGCAGTATTTT
TRBV18	many	TRBJ1-1	TRBD1	14	CASSPNDRGIEAFF	TGTGCCAGCTCACCTAACGACAGGGGGATTGAAGCTTTCTTT
TRBV11-2	few	TRBJ2-1	TRBD1	17	CASLTPLTGNSYNEQFF	TGTGCCAGCCTCACCCCTTTGACAGGGAACTCCTACAATGAGCAGTTCTTC
TRBV15	NA	TRBJ2-2	NA	12	CATSTRSGELFF	TGTGCCACCAGCACCCGTTCAGGGGAGCTGTTTTTT
TRBV3-1	many	TRBJ2-1	NA	17	CASSPYLTLGAWNEQFF	TGTGCCAGCAGCCCATACTTGACACTGGGAGCGTGGAATGAGCAGTTCTTC
TRBV24-1	many	TRBJ2-5	TRBD1	16	CATSEEGQGPQETQYF	TGTGCCACCAGTGAGGAGGGACAGGGACCGCAAGAGACCCAGTACTTC
TRBV4-3	NA	TRBJ2-7	TRBD1	15	CASSQEWDSPYEQYF	TGCGCCAGCAGCCAAGAGTGGGACAGCCCCTACGAGCAGTACTTC
TRBV29-1	many	TRBJ2-3	NA	13	CGFVQPLTDTQYF	TGCGGGTTTGTGCAGCCTCTCACAGATACGCAGTATTTT
TRBV7-7	few	TRBJ2-2	NA	12	CASSSSSGELFF	TGTGCTAGCAGCTCAAGCTCCGGGGAGCTGTTTTTT
TRBV7-2	many	TRBJ1-2	NA	16	CASTSSPVDSEYGYTF	TGTGCCAGCACCTCCTCCCCGGTGGACAGTGAATATGGCTACACCTTC
TRBV4-3	few	TRBJ2-1	TRBD2	15	CASSQGTSDFNEQFF	TGCGCCAGCAGCCAAGGGACTAGCGACTTCAATGAGCAGTTCTTC
TRBV4-3	many	TRBJ2-2	TRBD1	15	CASSQDWTGPMELFF	TGCGCCAGCAGCCAAGACTGGACAGGGCCCATGGAGCTGTTTTTT
TRBV7-9	many	TRBJ1-4	TRBD1	15	CASSFGQGINEKLFF	TGTGCCAGCAGCTTCGGACAGGGGATCAATGAAAAACTGTTTTTT
TRBV7-9	NA	TRBJ1-1	NA	15	CASSPDRTMNTEAFF	TGTGCCAGCAGCCCGGACAGAACCATGAACACTGAAGCTTTCTTT
TRBV10-3	many	TRBJ2-7	TRBD2	17	CAISDPGTSGGTYEQYF	TGTGCCATCAGTGATCCCGGGACTAGCGGGGGGACCTACGAGCAGTACTTC
TRBV9	few	TRBJ1-2	NA	13	CASSGYGRYGYTF	TGTGCCAGCAGCGGCTACGGGCGCTATGGCTACACCTTC
TRBV28	NA	TRBJ2-7	TRBD1	14	CASRSTGQGYEQYF	TGTGCCAGCCGTTCGACGGGACAGGGTTATGAGCAGTACTTC
TRBV12-3/TRBV12-4	many	TRBJ1-4	TRBD1	17	CASSSGQGFKGNEKLFF	TGTGCCAGCAGTTCCGGACAGGGCTTCAAGGGTAATGAAAAACTGTTTTTT
TRBV6-2/TRBV6-3	many	TRBJ2-7	TRBD1	16	CASSYSSGTGLYEQYF	TGTGCCAGCAGTTACTCTTCCGGGACAGGTCTTTACGAGCAGTACTTC
TRBV19	few	TRBJ1-5	NA	13	CASSMTISQPQHF	TGTGCCAGTAGTATGACAATAAGTCAGCCCCAGCATTTT
TRBV7-6	NA	TRBJ2-2	TRBD2	14	CASTGGLATGELFF	TGTGCCAGCACGGGGGGGCTGGCGACCGGGGAGCTGTTTTTT
TRBV15	NA	TRBJ1-5	NA	14	CATSSWGSNQPQHF	TGTGCCACCAGCTCATGGGGAAGCAATCAGCCCCAGCATTTT
TRBV5-1	NA	TRBJ2-3	TRBD2	17	CASSLFLAGDLTDTQYF	TGCGCCAGCAGCTTGTTTCTAGCGGGAGACCTCACAGATACGCAGTATTTT
TRBV27	NA	TRBJ2-3	TRBD2	15	CASGGLAGYTDTQYF	TGTGCCAGCGGTGGCCTAGCGGGATACACAGATACGCAGTATTTT
TRBV5-1	few	TRBJ2-3	NA	16	CASSLDRETSTDTQYF	TGCGCCAGCAGCTTGGACAGGGAAACTAGCACAGATACGCAGTATTTT